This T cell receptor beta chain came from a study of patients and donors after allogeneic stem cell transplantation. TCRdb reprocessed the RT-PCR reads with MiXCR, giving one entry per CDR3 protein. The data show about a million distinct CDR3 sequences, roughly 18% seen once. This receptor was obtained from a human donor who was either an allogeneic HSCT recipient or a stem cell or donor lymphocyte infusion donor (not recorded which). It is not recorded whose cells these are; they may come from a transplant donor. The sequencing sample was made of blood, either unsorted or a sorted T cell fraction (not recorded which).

CDR3 bases: TGTGCCAGCAGTTCCGACAGGTCCAGCTCCTACGAGCAGTACTTC. This translates into CASSSDRSSSYEQYF. This chain uses TRBV2 with TRBJ2-7; possibly TRBD1 for D (6 bases). CDR3 length: 15 residues. Deletions cut 5 bases from V and 0 bases from J, with 14 bases between. Germline V gene sequence: CDR1 SNHLY, CDR2 FYNNEI.